Below are 15 T cell receptor beta chains sequenced from a single sample in a study of long-term antiretroviral therapy in people with HIV. Researchers ran immunoSEQ v3.0 at survey level. Using immunoSEQ multiplex PCR, the repertoire was profiled, and TCRdb retains in-frame clones only, with some absent. The sample carries over 25,000 clones, more than 75% recorded once. This sample comprised unsorted PBMCs, obtained 0.5 years after starting antiretroviral therapy. The receptors were gathered from a woman aged 18-29 years with HIV.

The rearrangement uses TRBV18 and TRBJ1-5; 8 bases match TRBD1. Germline assignment: CDR1 KGHSH and CDR2 LQKENI. The V segment lost 2 bases and the J segment 5 bases; nucleotides outside the gene matches: 2. CDR3 length: 14 residues. CDR3 region: CASSPGTGHQPQHF. The CDR3 bases are TGTGCCAGCTCACCAGGGACAGGACATCAGCCCCAGCATTTT.

This sequence joins TRBV6-5 and TRBJ2-7; 8 nucleotides agree with TRBD1. Germline CDR1 is MNHEY and CDR2 is SVGAGI. CDR3 size: 13 residues. Germline trimming cut 7 bases from V and 5 bases from J; bases unmatched to any gene: 7. CDR3 protein: CASTPGGKNEQYF. Written as DNA, the CDR3 is TGTGCCAGCACCCCAGGGGGCAAGAACGAGCAGTACTTC.

The chain has TRBV6-1 and TRBJ2-7, with D unclear. With 6 bases removed from V and 4 bases from J, the gap between germline ends came to 7 bases. Germline loops: CDR1 MNHNS, CDR2 SASEGT. The CDR3 is made up of 11 amino acids. In DNA, the CDR3 is TGTGCCAGCAGCCCCCTATACGAGCAGTACTTC. Its translation: CASSPLYEQYF.

V is TRBV19 and J is TRBJ1-5; 8 positions match TRBD1. The CDR3 is 15 residues long. The ends lost 3 bases at V and 2 bases at J; junction bases unmatched: 3. Germline CDR1 and CDR2: LNHDA and SQIVND (reference sequence). CDR3 DNA sequence: TGTGCCAGTAGTATTCAGGGGGCTCGCAATCAGCCCCAGCATTTT. Encoded protein: CASSIQGARNQPQHF.

Remarks on this clone: This CDR3 is also generated by other DNA sequences in the sample. CDR3 DNA: TGCGCCAGCAGCCAAGATGGGGCCACTAATGAAAAACTGTTTTTT. It codes for CASSQDGATNEKLFF. This chain links TRBV4-3 with TRBJ1-4; D might be TRBD1 (5 bases). Germline CDR1 LGHNA, CDR2 YSLEER. The length of the CDR3 is 15 residues. Trimming pared 0 bases from V and 2 bases from J, leaving 7 bases between.

The chain employs TRBV4-3 and TRBJ2-3; no reliable D call. V dropped 3 bases and J dropped 6 bases, with 10 bases sitting between them. Germline-derived CDR1 and CDR2 are LGHNA and YSLEER. CDR3 size: 13 residues. The CDR3 spells CASSHHDIDTQYF. The CDR3 region has the DNA TGCGCCAGCAGCCACCACGACATTGATACGCAGTATTTT.

The chain uses TRBV27 and TRBJ1-4; the D is unclear. Germline CDR1 is MNHEY and CDR2 is SMNVEV (reference sequence). V lost 3 bases, J lost 5 bases, and 10 bases lay in between. This CDR3 is built from 14 residues. CDR3 loop: CASSFVDGNEKLFF. Here the CDR3 DNA reads TGTGCCAGCAGTTTCGTCGACGGGAATGAAAAACTGTTTTTT.

The rearrangement uses TRBV27 and TRBJ2-5, with D perhaps TRBD1 or TRBD2 (5 bases each). The DNA end favors TRBJ2-7, so the J call may be wrong. Germline V gives CDR1 MNHEY, CDR2 SMNVEV (reference sequence). The CDR3 extends over 15 amino acids. CDR3 sequence (DNA): TGTGCCAGCAGCGGCATGGGGGAAGTAGCCTACGAGCAGTACTTC. This sequence encodes CASSGMGEVAYEQYF.

The chain employs TRBV7-2 and TRBJ2-2; 15 bases match TRBD2. Germline V gene sequence: CDR1 SGHTA, CDR2 FQGNSA. Losses at the gene ends were 4 bases for V and 6 bases for J; bases not matched to a gene: 3. CDR3 size: 16 residues. CDR3 DNA sequence: TGTGCCAGCAGCTGGACTAGCGGGAGGGCCCCCGGGGAGCTGTTTTTT. Translation gives CASSWTSGRAPGELFF.

The sample holds one count of this clone. The chain recombines TRBV2 with TRBJ2-4; 7 bases are a match to TRBD2. V lost 8 bases and J lost 0; bases outside the gene matches: 10. In germline, CDR1 is SNHLY, CDR2 FYNNEI. CDR3 size: 16 residues. CDR3 sequence reads: CASGGSSGIAKNIQYF. The CDR3 nucleotides read TGTGCCAGCGGTGGGTCTAGCGGCATAGCCAAAAACATTCAGTACTTC.

V is TRBV4-3 and J is TRBJ2-2; D may correspond to TRBD1 or TRBD2 (6 bases each). This CDR3 comprises 19 residues. Germline CDR1 reads LGHNA; CDR2 reads YSLEER. Trimming left V 0 bases short and J 3 bases short, with 20 bases between. The CDR3 spells CASSQDWVRGRRDTGELFF. CDR3 nucleotides: TGCGCCAGCAGCCAAGATTGGGTTAGGGGGAGGCGGGACACCGGGGAGCTGTTTTTT.

The V call is TRBV7-2, the J call TRBJ2-7, with TRBD1 identical over 8 bases. Looked up from germline, CDR1 is SGHTA and CDR2 is FQGNSA. The CDR3 totals 16 residues. With 4 bases clipped from V and 6 bases from J, the junction kept 14 bases outside the gene matches. CDR3 bases: TGTGCCAGCAGCTCGTTGCCCAGGGGGCAATATAGCGAGCAGTACTTC. Residues: CASSSLPRGQYSEQYF.

The chain carries TRBV5-1 and TRBJ2-7; tentative D call: TRBD2 (6 bases). The CDR3 sequence is 15 residues long. V lost 0 bases to trimming and J lost 2 bases, with 12 bases between them. The V gene's germline CDR1 is SGHRS and CDR2 YFSETQ. CDR3 amino acids: CASSLDRTGAYEQYF. CDR3 DNA sequence: TGCGCCAGCAGCTTGGACCGGACGGGAGCCTACGAGCAGTACTTC.

A word on this clone: The sample has other DNA sequences that encode this CDR3 too. This chain connects TRBV27 to TRBJ2-7; D is uncertain. Germline V CDR1 and CDR2: MNHEY, SMNVEV (reference sequence). V lost 4 bases to trimming and J lost 9 bases, with 16 bases between them. The CDR3 runs to 13 residues. In DNA form, the CDR3 reads TGTGCCAGCAGTTCGGATACTCGAAGCGCGCAGTACTTC. Its translation is CASSSDTRSAQYF.

This chain links TRBV6-6 with TRBJ2-7, with a possible D match to TRBD1 (6 bases). CDR1 and CDR2 from the germline V gene are MNHNY and SVGAGI (reference sequence). The CDR3 spans 13 residues. Trimming took off 5 bases at V and 1 base at J, with 9 bases between the two ends. CDR3 residues: CASSLTGSYEQYF. The CDR3 coding sequence is TGTGCCAGCAGTCTTACAGGGTCCTACGAGCAGTACTTC.